This T cell receptor (beta chain) came from a study of a mutant IDH1 vaccine in newly diagnosed glioma. TCRdb keeps only in-frame clones here, not all; method: immunoSEQ multiplex PCR. The sample comprises fewer than 35,000 clones, around 80% of which are singletons, and roughly 12% rests with the top ten. Indicated time point: week 35, safety follow-up. The vaccine gave 300 ug of a 20-mer mutant IDH1 peptide subcutaneously per dose. The CDR3 is made up of 14 amino acids. CDR1 is SGHKS and CDR2 is YYEKEE in the germline V gene (reference sequence). The ends were cut back, 1 base at V and 5 bases at J, with 12 bases in the middle. To note about this clone: Its antigen is unidentified.

This clonotype originated in a woman in her 40s with glioma. This chain links TRBV5-5 with TRBJ2-5; possibly TRBD1 or TRBD2 for D (6 bases each). The sample here was PBMCs, taken from a glioma patient whose treatment included an IDH1 peptide vaccine. CDR3 loop: CASSLRVGGETQYF. Here the CDR3 DNA reads TGTGCCAGCAGCTTGAGGGTAGGGGGGGAGACCCAGTACTTC.